These 11 T cell receptor beta chains originate from one sample sequenced in a study of blood T cell repertoires in COVID-19. Sequencing used immunoSEQ multiplex PCR; TCRdb keeps in-frame clones, though not all of them. The profile shows 350,000 to 400,000 clones, more than 85% of them singletons. The material sequenced was PBMCs or T cells enriched from blood (not recorded which). These receptors came from a woman in her forties who had been exposed to COVID-19.

CDR3 region: CASSLGARGWETQYF. CDR3 bases: TGTGCCAGCAGCTTAGGGGCCAGGGGGTGGGAGACCCAGTACTTC. This chain connects TRBV7-2 to TRBJ2-5; 7 bases match TRBD1. V trimming: 1 base; J trimming: 5 bases; junction bases outside the gene matches: 7. Per germline, CDR1 SGHTA and CDR2 FQGNSA. This CDR3 is built from 15 residues. Complete variable domain (other parts from reference TRBV7-2 and TRBJ2-5): GAGVSQSPSNKVTEKGKDVELRCDPISGHTALYWYRQSLGQGLEFLIYFQGNSAPDKSGLPSDRFSAERTGGSVSTLTIQRTQQEDSAVYLCASSLGARGWETQYFGPGTRLLVL.

The V and J genes are TRBV3-1 (or the pseudogene TRBV3-2) and TRBJ1-1, with 8 bases fitting TRBD1. The V segment lost 1 base and the J segment 5 bases; nucleotides outside the gene matches: 12. Looked up from germline, CDR1 is LGHDT and CDR2 is YNNKEL (reference sequence). The CDR3 spans 17 residues. The CDR3 loop reads CASSQGDRGKVRTEAFF. For the CDR3, the DNA is TGTGCCAGCAGCCAAGGAGACAGGGGAAAGGTGCGGACTGAAGCTTTCTTT.

The CDR3 region has the DNA TGCGCCAGCAGTGAGTGGACAGGGGGTCAGCCCCAGCATTTT. Translation gives CASSEWTGGQPQHF. This chain links TRBV10-2 with TRBJ1-5, with 10 positions matching TRBD1. The CDR3 totals 14 residues. V lost 1 base and J lost 6; bases outside the gene matches: 0. The germline gives CDR1 WSHSY, CDR2 SAAADI.

The chain recombines TRBV2 with TRBJ1-5, with 8 nucleotides matching TRBD1. V dropped 8 bases and J dropped 3; count of bases not matched to a gene: 3. Germline loops: CDR1 SNHLY, CDR2 FYNNEI. The CDR3 loop spans 13 amino acids. Here the CDR3 DNA reads TGTGCCAGCCAGGGACAGGCCAATCAGCCCCAGCATTTT. Translated: CASQGQANQPQHF.

The V call is TRBV3-1 (or the pseudogene TRBV3-2), the J call TRBJ1-3; perhaps TRBD1 as D (6 bases). V dropped 8 bases and J dropped 4 bases, with 12 bases sitting between them. Germline assignment: CDR1 LGHDT and CDR2 YNNKEL (reference sequence). CDR3 length: 13 residues. For the CDR3, the DNA is TGTGCCAGCTCCAACAGGGCGGGAAACACCATATATTTT. This translates into CASSNRAGNTIYF.

This clone was observed once. CDR3 region: CASSPPSRGLNEQYF. As DNA, the CDR3 is TGTGCCAGCTCACCACCGAGCAGGGGGCTAAACGAGCAGTACTTC. The chain links TRBV18 to TRBJ2-7, with 8 bases lining up with TRBD1. V trimming: 0 bases; J trimming: 5 bases; junction bases outside the gene matches: 6. The CDR3 consists of 15 residues. Looked up from germline, CDR1 is KGHSH and CDR2 is LQKENI.

The chain couples TRBV6-2 or TRBV6-3 to TRBJ1-1, with D possibly being TRBD1 (6 bases). This CDR3 region has 13 residues. CDR1 and CDR2 (germline): MNHEY, SVGEGT. V was shortened by 5 bases and J by 2 bases, with 9 bases between the two germline ends. In nucleotides, the CDR3 is TGTGCCAGCAGTACAGGGATTAACACTGAAGCTTTCTTT. It translates to CASSTGINTEAFF.

The chain recombines TRBV5-4 with TRBJ1-2; possibly TRBD1 for D (5 bases). Germline V gene data show CDR1 as SGHNT and CDR2 as YYREEE (reference sequence). The V and J ends lost 1 base and 6 bases respectively, with 10 bases between them. This CDR3 is built from 13 residues. The CDR3 loop reads CASSLSGADGYTF. In nucleotides, the CDR3 is TGTGCCAGCAGCTTGTCTGGGGCGGATGGCTACACCTTC.

The chain joins TRBV5-8 to TRBJ2-3, with 13 bases fitting TRBD2. After removal of 0 bases from V and 3 bases from J, the junction contained 4 bases not matched to a gene. Per germline, CDR1 SGHTS and CDR2 YDEGEE. This CDR3 comprises 17 residues. Here the CDR3 DNA reads TGTGCCAGCAGCTTGGGGACTAGCGGGAGAAGTACAGATACGCAGTATTTT. Its protein is CASSLGTSGRSTDTQYF.

The rearrangement joins TRBV7-2 to TRBJ2-7, with 10 bases aligning to TRBD1. V lost 4 bases, J lost 6 bases, and 6 bases stayed unmatched. The germline CDR1 and CDR2 sequences are SGHTA and FQGNSA. The CDR3 totals 14 residues. CDR3 sequence reads: CASSSPTGGFEQYF. CDR3 sequence (DNA): TGTGCCAGCAGCTCACCGACAGGGGGCTTCGAGCAGTACTTC.

As to this clone: The same CDR3 also results from other DNA sequences found in this sample. The V and J genes are TRBV5-1 and TRBJ1-1; D not resolved. Germline V gene lookup returns CDR1 SGHRS and CDR2 YFSETQ. Trimming took 0 bases from V and 1 from J, leaving 7 bases between them. CDR3 length: 14 amino acids. The CDR3 region has the DNA TGCGCCAGCAGCTTGGATGCGGGGAACACTGAAGCTTTCTTT. Its protein product is CASSLDAGNTEAFF.